This entry concerns a single T cell receptor beta chain. The data stem from a study of blood T cell repertoires in COVID-19. How the authors handled the data: Estimation of nucleated cell counts relied on the amplification of reference gene primers. Here immunoSEQ multiplex PCR was the method, and the copy in TCRdb shows in-frame clones only, minus some. V and J calls and clone size are those listed in that table; D and trimming were worked out from the DNA. This table holds a few hundred thousand clones, approximately 85% found once. Residents of approximately 25 US areas, aged about 18 to 100 years, made up the participants. Participant-given clinical history determined each cohort assignment. Symptom resolution, clearance, or two negative PCRs marked donors in Cohort 3 as recovered. CDR3 length equals 14 residues. CDR1 and CDR2 (germline): MNHNS, SASEGT. Trimming pared 0 bases from V and 3 bases from J, leaving 8 bases between.

Specimen: PBMCs or T cells enriched from blood (not recorded which). The chain couples TRBV6-1 to TRBJ1-2, with D uncertain. This clonotype was sampled from a man aged 25 to 45 who had recovered from COVID-19. The CDR3 protein is CASSEAESHYGYTF. The CDR3 coding sequence is TGTGCCAGCAGTGAAGCGGAGAGTCACTATGGCTACACCTTC.